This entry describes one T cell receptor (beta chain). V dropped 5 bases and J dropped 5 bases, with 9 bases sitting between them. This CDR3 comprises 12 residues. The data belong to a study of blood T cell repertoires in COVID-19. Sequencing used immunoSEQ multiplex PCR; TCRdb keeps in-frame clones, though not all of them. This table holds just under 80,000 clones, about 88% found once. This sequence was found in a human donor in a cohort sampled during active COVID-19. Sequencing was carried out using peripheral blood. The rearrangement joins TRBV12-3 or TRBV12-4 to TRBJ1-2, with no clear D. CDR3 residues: CASSPRGYGYTF. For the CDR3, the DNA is TGTGCCAGCAGTCCCCGGGGTTATGGCTACACCTTC.